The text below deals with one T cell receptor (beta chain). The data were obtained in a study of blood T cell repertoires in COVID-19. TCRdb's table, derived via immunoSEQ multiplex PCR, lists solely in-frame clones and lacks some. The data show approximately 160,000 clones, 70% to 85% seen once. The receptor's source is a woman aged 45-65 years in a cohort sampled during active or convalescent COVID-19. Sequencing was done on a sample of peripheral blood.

The CDR3 region has the DNA TGTGCCATCAGTGAGCCGACTAGCGGCACAGATACGCAGTATTTT. Its translation is CAISEPTSGTDTQYF. V and J are TRBV10-3 and TRBJ2-3; 8 bases are shared with TRBD2. The CDR3 runs to 15 residues. V dropped 2 bases and J dropped 1; count of bases not matched to a gene: 2. Germline V gene data show CDR1 as ENHRY and CDR2 as SYGVKD.